This TCR beta chain was captured in a study of blood T cell repertoires in COVID-19. Study details: Sites in the United States, Italy and Spain provided acute and convalescent COVID-19 samples.

CDR1 is SEHNR and CDR2 is FQNEAQ in the germline V gene (reference sequence). The length of the CDR3 is 15 residues. With 6 bases removed from V and 5 bases from J, the gap between germline ends came to 18 bases. Per the original data handling: Reference gene primer amplification in the assay estimated nucleated cell counts. Profiled with immunoSEQ multiplex PCR; TCRdb holds only in-frame clones, not every one. That table gives V, J and clone size, and the DNA gave D and trimming. The repertoire holds around 300,000 clones, with roughly 90% as singletons. Material for sequencing was peripheral blood. The receptor's source is a woman aged 45-65 years with active or convalescent COVID-19. This rearrangement joins TRBV7-9 to TRBJ2-3; D ambiguous. CDR3 region: CASSATDFGGDTQYF. The CDR3, as DNA: TGTGCCAGCAGTGCCACCGATTTCGGTGGAGATACGCAGTATTTT.